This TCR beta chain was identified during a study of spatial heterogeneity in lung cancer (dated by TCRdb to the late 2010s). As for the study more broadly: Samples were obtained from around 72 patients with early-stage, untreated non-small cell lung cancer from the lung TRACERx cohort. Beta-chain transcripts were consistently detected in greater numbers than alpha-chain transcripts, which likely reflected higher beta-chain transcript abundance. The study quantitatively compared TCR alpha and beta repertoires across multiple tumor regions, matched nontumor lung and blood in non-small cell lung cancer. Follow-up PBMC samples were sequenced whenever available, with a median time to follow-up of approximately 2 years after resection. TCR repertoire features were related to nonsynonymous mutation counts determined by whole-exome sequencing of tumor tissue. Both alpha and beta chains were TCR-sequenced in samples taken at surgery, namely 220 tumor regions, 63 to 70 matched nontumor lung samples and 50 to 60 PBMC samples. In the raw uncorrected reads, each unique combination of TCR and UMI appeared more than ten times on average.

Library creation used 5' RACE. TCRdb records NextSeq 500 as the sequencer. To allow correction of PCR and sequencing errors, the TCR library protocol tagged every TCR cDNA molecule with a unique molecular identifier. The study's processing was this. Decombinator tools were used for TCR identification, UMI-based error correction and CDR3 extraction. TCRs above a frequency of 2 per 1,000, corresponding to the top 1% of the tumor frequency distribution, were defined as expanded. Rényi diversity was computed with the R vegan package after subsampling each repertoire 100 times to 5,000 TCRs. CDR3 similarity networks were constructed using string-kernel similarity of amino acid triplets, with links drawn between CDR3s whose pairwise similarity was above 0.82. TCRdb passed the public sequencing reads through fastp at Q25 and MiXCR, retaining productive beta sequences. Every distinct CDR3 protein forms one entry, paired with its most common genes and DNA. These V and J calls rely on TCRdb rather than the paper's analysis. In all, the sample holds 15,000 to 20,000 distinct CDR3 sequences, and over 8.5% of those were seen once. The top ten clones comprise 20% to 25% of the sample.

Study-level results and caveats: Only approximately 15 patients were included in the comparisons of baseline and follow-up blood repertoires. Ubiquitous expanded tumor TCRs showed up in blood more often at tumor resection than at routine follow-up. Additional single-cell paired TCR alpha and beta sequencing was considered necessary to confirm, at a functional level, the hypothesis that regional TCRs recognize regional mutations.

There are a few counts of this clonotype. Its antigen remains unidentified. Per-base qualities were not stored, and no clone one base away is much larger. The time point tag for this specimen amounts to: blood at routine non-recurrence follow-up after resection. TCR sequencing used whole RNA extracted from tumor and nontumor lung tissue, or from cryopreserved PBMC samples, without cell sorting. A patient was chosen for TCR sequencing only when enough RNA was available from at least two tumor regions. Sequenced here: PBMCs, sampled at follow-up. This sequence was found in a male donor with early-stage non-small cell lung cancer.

The CDR3 reads CASSSGQGKETQYF. Here is the DNA: TGTGCCAGCAGCTCGGGACAGGGGAAAGAGACCCAGTACTTC. The chain is assembled from TRBV5-6 and TRBJ2-5; TRBD1 lines up with 10 middle nucleotides. The CDR3 has 14 amino acids, counting the end cysteine and phenylalanine. CDR3 DNA only is kept here, 42 bases in frame from base 1. V trim: 3 bases; J trim: 3 bases; unmatched bases: 2. The germline V gene encodes CDR1 SGHDT and CDR2 YYEEEE.